This T cell receptor beta chain was retrieved from a study of blood T cells in healthy people across ages. Study-wide results and caveats: Considered underestimates were the diversity estimates obtained from one million T cells.

Donors gave ten milliliters of peripheral blood apiece. Sample-barcoded 5' priming and a J-beta primer mix drove a second PCR of roughly 6 to 12 cycles. TCRdb recomputed calls from the 5' RACE reads with MiXCR, one row per CDR3 protein. The sample consists of 890,000 or so distinct CDR3 sequences, 55% to 65% of them appearing once. Comments on this clonotype: Its antigen is unidentified.

The sequenced sample was blood. The TCR originated in a man under 40 in good health.

CDR3 in amino acids: CSARVSRAGGYTF. The CDR3 DNA sequence: TGCAGTGCTAGAGTGTCCAGGGCGGGTGGCTACACCTTC. The chain is built from TRBV20-1 and TRBJ1-2; TRBD1 might be the D (5 bases). Trimming removed 1 base at V and 7 bases at J, with 13 bases between. Germline assignment: CDR1 DFQATT and CDR2 SNEGSKA (reference sequence). CDR3 length: 13 residues.